A single sample gave rise to the 21 T cell receptor beta chains below, sequenced in a study of cytomegalovirus exposure and HLA in healthy donors listed by TCRdb under 2017. The receptor library was made with the immunoSEQ multiplex PCR assay. The multiplex PCR relied on a mix of 60 forward primers for TCR Vbeta segments and 13 reverse primers for TCR Jbeta segments. Entries here come from immuneACCESS through TCRdb and include only in-frame sequences with V and J called. Some clones fail to appear in such tables; in the studies checked, an unresolved V gene covers under half of the shortfall, and the cause of the remainder is unknown. The table kept for this sample lists over 100,000 clones. The ten most abundant clones make up 6.8% of the sample. Sequenced input: PBMCs. These receptors came from a man aged 35-49 years in good health and CMV-seropositive.

The chain recombines TRBV4-1 with TRBJ2-1; TRBD2 aligns across 9 bases. CDR1 is MGHRA and CDR2 is YSYEKL in the germline V gene. V was clipped by 5 bases and J by 9 bases; unmatched bases: 8. The CDR3 extends over 14 amino acids. CDR3 sequence (DNA): TGCGCCAGCAGCACGGTAGCGGGAGTGAGTGAGCAGTTCTTC. Protein product: CASSTVAGVSEQFF.

V and J are TRBV10-3 and TRBJ1-2; D is undetermined. This CDR3 has 14 amino acids. Germline assignment: CDR1 ENHRY and CDR2 SYGVKD. Deletions cut 1 base from V and 8 bases from J, with 14 bases between. Here the CDR3 reads CAISEYGSGRGYTF. The CDR3 nucleotides are TGTGCCATCAGTGAGTATGGGTCCGGCAGGGGCTACACCTTC.

The chain recombines TRBV4-1 with TRBJ2-7, with TRBD2 matching 8 bases. Germline V gene lookup returns CDR1 MGHRA and CDR2 YSYEKL. The CDR3 covers 17 residues. The V segment lost 1 base and the J segment 0 bases; nucleotides outside the gene matches: 8. The DNA for the CDR3 is TGCGCCAGCAGCCAAGGAGGTAGCGGGGTGAGCTCCTACGAGCAGTACTTC. Protein: CASSQGGSGVSSYEQYF.

This CDR3 is CASSLQGRYTQYF. In nucleotides, the CDR3 is TGTGCCAGCAGTTTGCAGGGTAGATATACGCAGTATTTT. V gene TRBV28 combines with J gene TRBJ2-3; D is perhaps TRBD1 (5 bases). The CDR3 covers 13 residues. V was shortened by 3 bases and J by 7 bases, with 11 bases between the two germline ends. Per germline, CDR1 MDHEN and CDR2 SYDVKM.

V is TRBV28 and J is TRBJ1-1; 10 bases match TRBD1. J was trimmed by 5 bases and V by 2 bases; bases with no gene match: 8. This CDR3 is built from 16 residues. From germline, CDR1 is MDHEN and CDR2 SYDVKM. The CDR3, as DNA: TGTGCCAGCAGTTTAACCCGGACAGGGGGGAGAACTGAAGCTTTCTTT. Encoded protein: CASSLTRTGGRTEAFF. Filled out from reference TRBV28 and TRBJ1-1, the complete variable domain reads DVKVTQSSRYLVKRTGEKVFLECVQDMDHENMFWYRQDPGLGLRLIYFSYDVKMKEKGDIPEGYSVSREKKERFSLILESASTNQTSMYLCASSLTRTGGRTEAFFGQGTRLTVV.

The chain recombines TRBV19 with TRBJ2-1, with 12 bases fitting TRBD2. CDR1 and CDR2 from the germline V gene are LNHDA and SQIVND (reference sequence). The CDR3 loop spans 14 amino acids. J gave up 8 bases and V 2 bases, and 1 base lay outside the gene matches. As DNA, the CDR3 is TGTGCCAGTAGTATACTAGCGGGAGGGGATGAGCAGTTCTTC. It is translated as CASSILAGGDEQFF. Supplemented by reference TRBV19 and TRBJ2-1, the full variable domain reads DGGITQSPKYLFRKEGQNVTLSCEQNLNHDAMYWYRQDPGQGLRLIYYSQIVNDFQKGDIAEGYSVSREKKESFPLTVTSAQKNPTAFYLCASSILAGGDEQFFGPGTRLTVL.

The V call is TRBV30, the J call TRBJ2-1; 10 nucleotides line up with TRBD2. Germline V gene data show CDR1 as GTSNPN and CDR2 as SVGIG (reference sequence). The CDR3 is 16 amino acids. The ends lost 2 bases at V and 10 bases at J; junction bases unmatched: 14. This CDR3 reads CAWSRQLAGDREEQFF. The CDR3, as DNA: TGTGCCTGGAGTAGACAGCTAGCGGGAGATAGGGAAGAGCAGTTCTTC. Variable domain in full (rest from reference TRBV30 and TRBJ2-1): SQTIHQWPATLVQPVGSPLSLECTVEGTSNPNLYWYRQAAGRGLQLLFYSVGIGQISSEVPQNLSASRPQDRQFILSSKKLLLSDSGFYLCAWSRQLAGDREEQFFGPGTRLTVL.

The CDR3 sequence is CSAAHRGTYEQYF. The DNA of the CDR3 is TGCAGCGCCGCCCACAGGGGAACCTACGAGCAGTACTTC. The V and J genes are TRBV29-1 and TRBJ2-7; 7 positions agree with TRBD1. The CDR3 sequence is 13 residues long. Germline assignment: CDR1 SQVTM and CDR2 ANQGSEA. V lost 7 bases and J lost 2; bases outside the gene matches: 8.

The V and J genes are TRBV7-6 and TRBJ2-2; a weak D match, TRBD2 (6 bases). With 2 bases removed from V and 2 bases from J, the gap between germline ends came to 12 bases. CDR1 is SGHVS, CDR2 FNYEAQ, per germline. This CDR3 has 16 residues. The CDR3 protein is CASSLLDGLNTGELFF. The CDR3 DNA follows: TGTGCCAGCAGCTTACTTGACGGACTAAACACCGGGGAGCTGTTTTTT.

The chain joins TRBV5-6 to TRBJ2-7; D not resolved. This CDR3 is 10 amino acids long. Germline loops: CDR1 SGHDT, CDR2 YYEEEE. The ends were cut back, 7 bases at V and 7 bases at J, with 9 bases in the middle. The CDR3 loop is CASEQQEQYF. The CDR3 DNA reads as TGTGCCAGCGAACAGCAGGAGCAGTACTTC.

The rearrangement joins TRBV30 to TRBJ2-1; perhaps TRBD1 as D (5 bases). The germline V gene has CDR1 GTSNPN and CDR2 SVGIG (reference sequence). Deletions cut 1 base from V and 9 bases from J, with 13 bases between. This CDR3 is 13 amino acids long. The CDR3 is CAWSAGRFGEQFF. The DNA for the CDR3 is TGTGCCTGGAGTGCAGGGCGCTTTGGTGAGCAGTTCTTC.

The CDR3 sequence is CASSAGLENYNEQFF. CDR3 coding DNA: TGTGCCAGCAGTGCGGGACTAGAAAACTACAATGAGCAGTTCTTC. The chain is built from TRBV6-1 and TRBJ2-1; 8 nucleotides align to TRBD2. The junction had 5 bases not matched to a gene; V was cut back by 4 bases and J by 3 bases. The V gene's germline CDR1 is MNHNS and CDR2 SASEGT. This CDR3 has 15 amino acids.

V is TRBV5-6 and J is TRBJ2-5; 8 positions agree with TRBD1. The better agreement between TRBJ2-7 and the DNA end casts doubt on the J call. Germline CDR1 reads SGHDT; CDR2 reads YYEEEE. The CDR3 sequence is 15 residues long. CDR3 loop: CASSLVGQGAGEQYF. In nucleotides, the CDR3 is TGTGCCAGCAGCTTGGTAGGTCAGGGGGCGGGCGAGCAGTACTTC.

V gene TRBV19 combines with J gene TRBJ2-7, with TRBD1 identical over 9 bases. Germline V gives CDR1 LNHDA, CDR2 SQIVND (reference sequence). This CDR3 comprises 16 residues. The trim removed 5 bases at V and 2 bases at J, leaving 10 bases unmatched. The CDR3 DNA reads as TGTGCCAGTAGTCCCACGGGACAGGGTGCGCCCTACGAGCAGTACTTC. Encoded protein: CASSPTGQGAPYEQYF.

The rearrangement uses TRBV4-1 and TRBJ2-7; the D gene is possibly TRBD2 (7 bases). The germline V gene encodes CDR1 MGHRA and CDR2 YSYEKL. There are 21 residues in the CDR3. Trimming pared 0 bases from V and 1 base from J, leaving 28 bases between. This chain's CDR3 is CASSQDIQVRSGAGESYEQYF. The CDR3 DNA reads as TGCGCCAGCAGCCAAGATATACAGGTTAGGTCGGGGGCGGGAGAATCCTACGAGCAGTACTTC.

The J gene is TRBJ1-2, the V gene TRBV19; maybe TRBD1 (5 bases). Germline V gives CDR1 LNHDA, CDR2 SQIVND (reference sequence). The CDR3 is made up of 13 amino acids. Trimming stripped 1 base from V and 14 bases from J, with 17 bases between. The CDR3 region has the DNA TGTGCCAGTAGTATAGGCGGGGCCGGAGATCGGACCTTC. Its translation: CASSIGGAGDRTF.

The chain links TRBV9 to TRBJ1-5; the D is unclear. Trimming removed 0 bases at V and 4 bases at J, with 11 bases between. Germline CDR1 is SGDLS and CDR2 is YYNGEE. The CDR3 contains 15 residues. This chain's CDR3 is CASSVGGEGNQPQHF. CDR3 coding DNA: TGTGCCAGCAGCGTAGGGGGAGAAGGAAATCAGCCCCAGCATTTT. Complete variable domain (other parts from reference TRBV9 and TRBJ1-5): DSGVTQTPKHLITATGQRVTLRCSPRSGDLSVYWYQQSLDQGLQFLIQYYNGEERAKGNILERFSAQQFPDLHSELNLSSLELGDSALYFCASSVGGEGNQPQHFGDGTRLSIL.

This sequence joins TRBV5-1 and TRBJ2-2; 8 bases align to TRBD1. The CDR3 extends over 13 amino acids. Germline V gene data show CDR1 as SGHRS and CDR2 as YFSETQ. V shed 3 bases and J 6 bases; nucleotides not matched to a gene: 1. CDR3 sequence: CASSSQGAGELFF. The DNA of the CDR3 is TGCGCCAGCAGCTCACAGGGGGCCGGGGAGCTGTTTTTT.

J is TRBJ2-7 and V is TRBV7-2, with 12 bases that match TRBD2. Germline CDR1 reads SGHTA; CDR2 reads FQGNSA. The CDR3 covers 17 residues. J was trimmed by 4 bases and V by 1 base; bases with no gene match: 8. This CDR3 is CASSLVPAGLAGYEQYF. CDR3 sequence (DNA): TGTGCCAGCAGCTTAGTTCCCGCTGGACTAGCGGGGTACGAGCAGTACTTC.

The V gene is TRBV6-5, the J gene TRBJ2-1; TRBD2 is a possible D gene (6 bases). The length of the CDR3 is 13 residues. V shed 11 bases and J shed 5 bases, with 16 bases lying between them. Looked up from germline, CDR1 is MNHEY and CDR2 is SVGAGI. This chain's CDR3 is CAARGSGDNEQFF. For the CDR3, the DNA is TGTGCCGCGCGGGGTAGCGGTGACAATGAGCAGTTCTTC.

V usage is TRBV19 and J usage is TRBJ2-1; D might be TRBD2 (5 bases). Trimming stripped 6 bases from V and 5 bases from J, with 17 bases between. Germline V CDR1 and CDR2: LNHDA, SQIVND (reference sequence). The CDR3 runs to 15 residues. The CDR3 bases are TGTGCCAGTAGAGGGCTAGCATCCGGTGACAATGAGCAGTTCTTC. Protein: CASRGLASGDNEQFF.